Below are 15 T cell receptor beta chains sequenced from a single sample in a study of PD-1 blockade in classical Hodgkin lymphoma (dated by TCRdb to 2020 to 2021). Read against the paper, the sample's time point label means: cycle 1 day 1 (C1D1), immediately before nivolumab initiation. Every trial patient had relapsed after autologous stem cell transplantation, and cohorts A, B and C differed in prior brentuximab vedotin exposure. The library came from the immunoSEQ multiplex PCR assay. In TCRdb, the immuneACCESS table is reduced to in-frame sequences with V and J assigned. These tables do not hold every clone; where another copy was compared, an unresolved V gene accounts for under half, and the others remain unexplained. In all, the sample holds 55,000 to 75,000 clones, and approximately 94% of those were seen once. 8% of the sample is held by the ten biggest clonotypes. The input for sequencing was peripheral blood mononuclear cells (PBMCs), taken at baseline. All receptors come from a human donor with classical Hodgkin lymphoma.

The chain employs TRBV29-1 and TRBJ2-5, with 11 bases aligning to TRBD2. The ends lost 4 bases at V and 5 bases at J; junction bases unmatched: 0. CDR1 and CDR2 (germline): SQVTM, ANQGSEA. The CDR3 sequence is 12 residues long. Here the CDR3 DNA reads TGCAGCGTTGGGACTAGCGGGGAGACCCAGTACTTC. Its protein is CSVGTSGETQYF.

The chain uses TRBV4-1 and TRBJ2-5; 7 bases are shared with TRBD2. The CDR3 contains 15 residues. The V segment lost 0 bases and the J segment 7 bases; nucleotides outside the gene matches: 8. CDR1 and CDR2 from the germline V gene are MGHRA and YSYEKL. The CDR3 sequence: CASSQDSYGGGTQYF. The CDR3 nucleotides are TGCGCCAGCAGCCAAGATTCCTATGGGGGGGGGACCCAGTACTTC.

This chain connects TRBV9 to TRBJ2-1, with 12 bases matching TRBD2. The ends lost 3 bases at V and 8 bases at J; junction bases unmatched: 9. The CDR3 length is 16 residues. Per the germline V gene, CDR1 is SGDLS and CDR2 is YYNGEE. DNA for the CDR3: TGTGCCAGCAGCGATTCTAGCGGGGGGGCCAACTATGAGCAGTTCTTC. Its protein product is CASSDSSGGANYEQFF.

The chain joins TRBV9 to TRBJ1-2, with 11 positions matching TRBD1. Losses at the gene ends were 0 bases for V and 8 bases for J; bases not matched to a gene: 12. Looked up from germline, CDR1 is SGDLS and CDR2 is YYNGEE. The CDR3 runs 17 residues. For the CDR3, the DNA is TGTGCCAGCAGCGTAGCGCCCCGGACAGGGGGCGAAGGGGGCTACACCTTC. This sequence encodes CASSVAPRTGGEGGYTF.

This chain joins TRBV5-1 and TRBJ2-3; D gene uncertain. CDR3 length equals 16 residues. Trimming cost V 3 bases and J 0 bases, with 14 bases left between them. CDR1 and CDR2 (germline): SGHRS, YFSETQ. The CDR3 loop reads CASSWQGDGSTDTQYF. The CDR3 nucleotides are TGCGCCAGCAGCTGGCAAGGAGACGGTAGCACAGATACGCAGTATTTT.

The CDR3 region is CASGQGLLHGYTF. The DNA of the CDR3 is TGTGCCAGCGGACAGGGTTTGTTGCATGGCTACACCTTC. This chain uses TRBV6-5 with TRBJ1-2, with 8 bases identical to TRBD1. CDR3 length: 13 amino acids. Trimming at V came to 8 bases and at J to 6 bases, leaving 8 bases not matched to a gene. Germline V gene sequence: CDR1 MNHEY, CDR2 SVGAGI.

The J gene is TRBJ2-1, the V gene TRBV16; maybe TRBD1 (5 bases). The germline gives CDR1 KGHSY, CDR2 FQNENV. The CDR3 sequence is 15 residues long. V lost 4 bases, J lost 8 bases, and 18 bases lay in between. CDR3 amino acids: CASSPTQGLRYEQFF. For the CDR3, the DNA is TGTGCCAGCAGCCCAACGCAGGGTTTGAGATATGAGCAGTTCTTC.

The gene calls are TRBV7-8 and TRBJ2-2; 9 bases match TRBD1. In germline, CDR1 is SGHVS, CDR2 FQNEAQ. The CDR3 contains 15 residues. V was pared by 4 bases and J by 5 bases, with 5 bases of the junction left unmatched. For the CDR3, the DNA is TGTGCCAGCAGCTCCTGGACAGGGGAAACCGGGGAGCTGTTTTTT. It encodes CASSSWTGETGELFF.

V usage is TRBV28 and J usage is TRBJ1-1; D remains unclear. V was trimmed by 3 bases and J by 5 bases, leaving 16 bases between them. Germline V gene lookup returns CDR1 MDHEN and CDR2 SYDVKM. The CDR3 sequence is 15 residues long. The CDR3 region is CASSFFSLLGTEAFF. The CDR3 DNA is TGTGCCAGCAGTTTTTTCAGTCTTTTAGGGACTGAAGCTTTCTTT.

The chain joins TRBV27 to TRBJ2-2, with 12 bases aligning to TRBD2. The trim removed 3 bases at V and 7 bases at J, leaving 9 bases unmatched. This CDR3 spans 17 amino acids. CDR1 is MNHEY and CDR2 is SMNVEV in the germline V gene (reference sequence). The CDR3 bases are TGTGCCAGCAGTTTTGGGCTAGCGGGAGGGCCCGGCGGGGAGCTGTTTTTT. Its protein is CASSFGLAGGPGGELFF.

DNA for the CDR3: TGTGCCAGCAGCTTTAGCGGGGGAACCGGGGAGCTGTTTTTT. Protein product: CASSFSGGTGELFF. The chain links TRBV7-9 to TRBJ2-2, with 9 positions matching TRBD2. The CDR3 has 14 residues. Looked up from germline, CDR1 is SEHNR and CDR2 is FQNEAQ (reference sequence). V dropped 3 bases and J dropped 5; count of bases not matched to a gene: 1.

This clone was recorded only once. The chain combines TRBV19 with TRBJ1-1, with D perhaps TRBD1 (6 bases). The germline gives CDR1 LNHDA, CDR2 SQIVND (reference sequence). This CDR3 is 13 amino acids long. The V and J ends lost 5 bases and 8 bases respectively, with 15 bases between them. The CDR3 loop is CASSPHQGREAFF. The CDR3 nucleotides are TGTGCCAGTAGTCCCCATCAGGGGAGAGAAGCTTTCTTT.

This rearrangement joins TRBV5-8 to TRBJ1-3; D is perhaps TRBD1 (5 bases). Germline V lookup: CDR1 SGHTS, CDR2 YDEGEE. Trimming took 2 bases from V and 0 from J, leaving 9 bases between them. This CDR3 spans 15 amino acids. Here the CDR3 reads CASSFGAFSGNTIYF. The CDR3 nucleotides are TGTGCCAGCAGCTTTGGGGCTTTCTCTGGAAACACCATATATTTT.

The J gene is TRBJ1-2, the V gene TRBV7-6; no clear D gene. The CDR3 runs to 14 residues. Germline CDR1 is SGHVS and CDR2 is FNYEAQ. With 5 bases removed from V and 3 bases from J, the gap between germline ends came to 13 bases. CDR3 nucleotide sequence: TGTGCCAGCAGCCAGAGGGTGGGATACTATGGCTACACCTTC. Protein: CASSQRVGYYGYTF. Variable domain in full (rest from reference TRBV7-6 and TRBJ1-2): GAGVSQSPRYKVTKRGQDVALRCDPISGHVSLYWYRQALGQGPEFLTYFNYEAQQDKSGLPNDRFSAERPEGSISTLTIQRTEQRDSAMYRCASSQRVGYYGYTFGSGTRLTVV.

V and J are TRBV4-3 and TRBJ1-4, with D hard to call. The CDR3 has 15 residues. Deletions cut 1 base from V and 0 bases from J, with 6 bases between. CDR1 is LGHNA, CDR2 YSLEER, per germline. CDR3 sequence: CASSQVDTTNEKLFF. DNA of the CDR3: TGCGCCAGCAGCCAAGTGGATACAACTAATGAAAAACTGTTTTTT.